This T cell receptor (beta chain) derives from a study of blood T cell repertoires in COVID-19. Study at large: Donors in the United States, Italy and Spain gave samples during acute or convalescent COVID-19.

Authors' methods: How many nucleated cells were present was estimated from reference gene primer amplification. Only in-frame clones appear in the TCRdb table, and some are missing; sequencing was by immunoSEQ multiplex PCR. The DNA gave D and trimming, while V, J and clone size come from that table. This table holds around 81,000 clones, 88% found once. This clone occurred a few times. Sequenced material: peripheral blood. The origin of this receptor is a man between 65 and 79 years old with acute or convalescent COVID-19.

The CDR3, as DNA: TGTGCCAGCAGCTTTTCCGGGACACAGGAAGCTTTCTTT. Translation: CASSFSGTQEAFF. This chain connects TRBV11-3 to TRBJ1-1; a weak D match, TRBD1 (6 bases). Germline CDR1 reads SGHNT; CDR2 reads YENEEA. The V end was cut by 3 bases, the J end by 8 bases, with 13 bases between. The length of the CDR3 is 13 residues.